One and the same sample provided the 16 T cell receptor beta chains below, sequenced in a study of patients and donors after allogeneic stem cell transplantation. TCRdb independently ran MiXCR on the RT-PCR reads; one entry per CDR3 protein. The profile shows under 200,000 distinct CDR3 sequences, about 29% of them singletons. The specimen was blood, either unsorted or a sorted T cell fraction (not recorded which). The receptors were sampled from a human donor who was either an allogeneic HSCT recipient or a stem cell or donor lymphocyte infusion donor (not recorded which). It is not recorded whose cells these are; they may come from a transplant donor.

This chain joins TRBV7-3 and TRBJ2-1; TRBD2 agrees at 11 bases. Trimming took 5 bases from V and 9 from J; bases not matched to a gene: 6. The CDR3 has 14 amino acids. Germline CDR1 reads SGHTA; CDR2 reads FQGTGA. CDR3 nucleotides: TGTGCCAGCAGCCTCGCTCTAGCGGGAGGTGAGCAGTTCTTC. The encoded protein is CASSLALAGGEQFF.

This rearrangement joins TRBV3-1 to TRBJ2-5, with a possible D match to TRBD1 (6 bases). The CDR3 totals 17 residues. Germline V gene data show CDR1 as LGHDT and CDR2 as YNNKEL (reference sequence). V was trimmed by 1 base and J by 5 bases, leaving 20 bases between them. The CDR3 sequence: CASSQGGRTFAQETQYF. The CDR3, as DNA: TGTGCCAGCAGCCAAGGGGGGCGTACTTTCGCTCAGGAGACCCAGTACTTC.

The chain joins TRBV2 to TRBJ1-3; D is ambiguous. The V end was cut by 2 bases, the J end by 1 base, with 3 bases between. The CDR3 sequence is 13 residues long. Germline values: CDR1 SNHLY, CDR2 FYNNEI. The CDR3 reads CASSEQSGNTIYF. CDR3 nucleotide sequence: TGTGCCAGCAGTGAACAGTCTGGAAACACCATATATTTT.

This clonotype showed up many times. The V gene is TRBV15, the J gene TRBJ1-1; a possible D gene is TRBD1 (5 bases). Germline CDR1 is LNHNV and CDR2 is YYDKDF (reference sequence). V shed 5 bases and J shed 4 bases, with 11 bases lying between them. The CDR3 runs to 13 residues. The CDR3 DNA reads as TGTGCCACCAGCTGGAGGAGGGGCACTGAAGCTTTCTTT. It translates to CATSWRRGTEAFF.

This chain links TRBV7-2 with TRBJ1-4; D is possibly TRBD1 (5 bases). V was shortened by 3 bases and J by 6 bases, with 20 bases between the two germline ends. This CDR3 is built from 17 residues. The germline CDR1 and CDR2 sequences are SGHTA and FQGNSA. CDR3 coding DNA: TGTGCCAGCAGCTTGGGGTGGGGAGGGGTAGGTTATGAAAAACTGTTTTTT. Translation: CASSLGWGGVGYEKLFF.

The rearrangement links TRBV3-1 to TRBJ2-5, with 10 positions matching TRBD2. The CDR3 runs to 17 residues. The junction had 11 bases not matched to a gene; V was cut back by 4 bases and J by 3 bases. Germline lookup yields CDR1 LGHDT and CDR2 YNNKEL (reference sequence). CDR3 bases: TGTGCCAGCAGCCGTCGGACTAGCGGCTTCAACAAAGAGACCCAGTACTTC. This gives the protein CASSRRTSGFNKETQYF.

The DNA for the CDR3 is TGTGCCAGCGGGAGACTAGCGGAATACAATGAGCAGTTCTTC. It yields the protein CASGRLAEYNEQFF. The gene calls are TRBV7-9 and TRBJ2-1; 9 positions agree with TRBD2. Germline assignment: CDR1 SEHNR and CDR2 FQNEAQ (reference sequence). The CDR3 spans 14 residues. V lost 8 bases, J lost 4 bases, and 6 bases stayed unmatched.

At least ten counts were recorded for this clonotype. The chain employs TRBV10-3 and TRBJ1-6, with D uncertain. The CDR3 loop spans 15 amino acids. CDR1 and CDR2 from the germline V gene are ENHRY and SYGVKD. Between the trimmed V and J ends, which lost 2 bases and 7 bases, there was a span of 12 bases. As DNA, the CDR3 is TGTGCCATCAGTGAGATGGCAGGTTGGAATTCACCCCTCCACTTT. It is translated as CAISEMAGWNSPLHF.

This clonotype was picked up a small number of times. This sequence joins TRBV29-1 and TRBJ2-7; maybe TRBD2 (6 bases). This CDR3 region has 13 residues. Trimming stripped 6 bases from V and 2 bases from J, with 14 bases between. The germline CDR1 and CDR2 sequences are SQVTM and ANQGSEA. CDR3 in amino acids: CSVGDFSAYEQYF. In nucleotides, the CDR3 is TGCAGCGTCGGGGACTTCTCCGCCTACGAGCAGTACTTC.

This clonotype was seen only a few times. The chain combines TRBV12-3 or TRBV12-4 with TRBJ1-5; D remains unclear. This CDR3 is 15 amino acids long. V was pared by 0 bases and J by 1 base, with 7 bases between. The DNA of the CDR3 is TGTGCCAGCAGTTTAGCTCGACACAGCAATCAGCCCCAGCATTTT. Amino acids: CASSLARHSNQPQHF.

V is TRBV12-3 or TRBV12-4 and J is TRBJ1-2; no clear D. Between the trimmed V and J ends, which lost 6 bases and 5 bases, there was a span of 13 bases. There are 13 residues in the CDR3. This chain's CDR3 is CASSATLPYGYTF. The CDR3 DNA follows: TGTGCCAGCAGCGCCACACTACCTTATGGCTACACCTTC.

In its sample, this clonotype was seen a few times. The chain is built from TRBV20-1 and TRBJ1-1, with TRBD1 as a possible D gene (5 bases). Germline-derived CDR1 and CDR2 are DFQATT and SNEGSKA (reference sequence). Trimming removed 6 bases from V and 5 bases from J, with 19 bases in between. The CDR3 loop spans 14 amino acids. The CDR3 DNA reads TGCAGTGCGCTGACCGGGGCTCGGGGGACTGAAGCTTTCTTT. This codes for CSALTGARGTEAFF.

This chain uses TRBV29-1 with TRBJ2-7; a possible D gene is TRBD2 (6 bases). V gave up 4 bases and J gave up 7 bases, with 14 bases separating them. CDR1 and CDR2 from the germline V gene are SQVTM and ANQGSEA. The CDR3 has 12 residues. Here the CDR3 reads CSVVRGLGEQYF. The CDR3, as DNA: TGCAGCGTTGTGCGGGGTTTGGGGGAGCAGTACTTC.

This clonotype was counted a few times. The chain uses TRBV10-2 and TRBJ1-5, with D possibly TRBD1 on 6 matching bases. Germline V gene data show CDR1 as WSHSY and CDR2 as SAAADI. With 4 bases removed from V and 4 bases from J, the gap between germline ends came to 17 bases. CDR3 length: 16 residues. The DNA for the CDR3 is TGCGCCAGCAGTGTAACGGGAGTCCAGGGGAATCAGCCCCAGCATTTT. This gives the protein CASSVTGVQGNQPQHF.

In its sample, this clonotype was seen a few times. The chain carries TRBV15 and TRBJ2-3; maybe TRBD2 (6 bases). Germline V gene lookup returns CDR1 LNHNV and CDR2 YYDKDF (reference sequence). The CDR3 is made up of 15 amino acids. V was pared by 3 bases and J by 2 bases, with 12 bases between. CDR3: CATSSQDYITDTQYF. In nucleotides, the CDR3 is TGTGCCACCAGCAGCCAGGACTATATCACAGATACGCAGTATTTT.

The CDR3 spells CASSLGGIFADTQYF. The CDR3 bases are TGCGCCAGCAGCTTGGGGGGTATCTTCGCAGATACGCAGTATTTT. The chain is built from TRBV5-1 and TRBJ2-3, with D uncertain. The V gene's germline CDR1 is SGHRS and CDR2 YFSETQ. V gave up 0 bases and J gave up 4 bases, with 12 bases separating them. The CDR3 runs 15 residues.